This T cell receptor beta chain emerged from a study of blood T cell repertoires in COVID-19. In the study overall: Whether acute or convalescent, the COVID-19 samples came from the United States, Italy and Spain. PBMCs, B-cell-depleted T cells, or T cells provided the cDNA or gDNA that made up the material.

Original methodology: Counts of nucleated cells, estimated from reference gene primer amplification, were obtained. Only in-frame clones appear in the TCRdb table, and some are missing; sequencing was by immunoSEQ multiplex PCR. V and J calls and clone size are as listed in that table; D and trimming were resolved from the DNA. The table includes roughly 150,000 clones, roughly nine tenths detected once. Germline V gene data show CDR1 as LGHNA and CDR2 as YSLEER. This CDR3 region has 15 residues. Trimming left V 0 bases short and J 7 bases short, with 13 bases between. The J gene is TRBJ1-3, the V gene TRBV4-3, with D unresolved. The source of this sequence is a human donor in a cohort sampled during active COVID-19. The sample consisted of peripheral blood. CDR3 region: CASSQDAAGGNTIYF. The CDR3, as DNA: TGCGCCAGCAGCCAAGACGCGGCCGGTGGGAACACCATATATTTT.